The source of this TCR beta chain is a study of cytomegalovirus exposure and HLA in healthy donors. The primer mix had 60 Vbeta and 13 Jbeta primers. Here immunoSEQ multiplex PCR was the method, and the copy in TCRdb shows in-frame clones only, minus some. The data show 150,000 or so clones, 65% to 80% seen once. Trimming cost V 5 bases and J 3 bases; bases outside gene matches: 8. The CDR3 has 15 amino acids. Germline CDR1 SGHTA, CDR2 FQGNSA. Sequenced: PBMCs. This TCR derives from a woman aged 45 to 65 in good health and CMV-seropositive. The V call is TRBV7-2, the J call TRBJ1-1, with 8 bases that match TRBD1. The DNA of the CDR3 is TGTGCCAGCAGCCCAGGAGGCAGGGGGCACACTGAAGCTTTCTTT. Protein product: CASSPGGRGHTEAFF.